This T cell receptor beta chain comes out of a study of cytomegalovirus exposure and HLA in healthy donors. The CDR3 covers 15 residues. Trimming took off 3 bases at V and 1 base at J, with 13 bases between the two ends. Germline assignment: CDR1 SEHNR and CDR2 FQNEAQ (reference sequence). PCR was performed using 60 Vbeta and 13 Jbeta primers. Method: immunoSEQ multiplex PCR; TCRdb's copy keeps in-frame clones and lacks some. The sample table includes 87,000 or so clones. The chain recombines TRBV7-9 with TRBJ2-7; D possibly corresponds to TRBD2 (5 bases). Material: PBMCs. The TCR comes from a man in his forties or fifties in good health and CMV-seropositive. CDR3 sequence reads: CASSFRGPTSYEQYF. The CDR3 coding sequence is TGTGCCAGCAGCTTTAGAGGGCCAACTTCCTACGAGCAGTACTTC.